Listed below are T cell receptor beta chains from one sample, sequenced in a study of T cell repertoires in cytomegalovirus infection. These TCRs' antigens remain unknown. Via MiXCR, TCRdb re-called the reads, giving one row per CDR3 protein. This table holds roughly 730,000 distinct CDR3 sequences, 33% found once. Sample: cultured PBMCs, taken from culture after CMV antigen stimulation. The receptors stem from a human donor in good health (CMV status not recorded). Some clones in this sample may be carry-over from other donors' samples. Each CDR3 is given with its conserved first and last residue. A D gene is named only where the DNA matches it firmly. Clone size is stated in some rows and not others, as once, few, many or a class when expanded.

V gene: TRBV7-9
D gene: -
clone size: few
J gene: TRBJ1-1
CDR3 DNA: TGTGCCAGCACCCCGGGGGGGGCAGTTGCTTTCTTT
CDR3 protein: CASTPGGAVAFF

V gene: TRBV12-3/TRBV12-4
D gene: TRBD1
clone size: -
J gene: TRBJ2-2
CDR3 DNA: TGTGCCAGCAGTTTACGGAGGACAGGGGAGAACGGGGAGCTGTTTTTT
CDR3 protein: CASSLRRTGENGELFF

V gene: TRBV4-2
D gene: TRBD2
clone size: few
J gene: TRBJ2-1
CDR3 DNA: TGTGCCAGCAGCCAAGTACTAGCGGGGGGGTACAATGAGCAGTTCTTC
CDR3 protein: CASSQVLAGGYNEQFF

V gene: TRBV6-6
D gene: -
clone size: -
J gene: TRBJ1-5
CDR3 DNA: TGTGCCAGCAGTCCTCTATCCCTCTATAGCAATCAGCCCCAGCATTTT
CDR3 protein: CASSPLSLYSNQPQHF

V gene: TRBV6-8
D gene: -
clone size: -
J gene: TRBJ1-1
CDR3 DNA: TGTGCCAGCAACTGGGGCGTTGGTGCAGCCCGGGGCACTGAAGCTTTCTTT
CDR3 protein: CASNWGVGAARGTEAFF

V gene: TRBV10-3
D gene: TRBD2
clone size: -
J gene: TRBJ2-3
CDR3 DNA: TGTGCCATCCTAGCGGGGGAAAGTGACACGCAGTATTTT
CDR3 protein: CAILAGESDTQYF

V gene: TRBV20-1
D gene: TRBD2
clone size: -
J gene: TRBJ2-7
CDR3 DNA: TGCAGTGCTAGAGCCCCGGGACTAGCCTACGAGCAGTACTTC
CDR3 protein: CSARAPGLAYEQYF

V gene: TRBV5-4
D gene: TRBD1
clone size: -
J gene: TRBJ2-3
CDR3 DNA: TGTGCCAGCAGCTTGGACCGACAGGGGGCGACAGATACGCAGTATTTT
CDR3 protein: CASSLDRQGATDTQYF

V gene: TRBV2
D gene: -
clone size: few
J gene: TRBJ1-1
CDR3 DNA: TGTGCCAGCAGCAAGACAGAAATGAACACTGAAGCTTTCTTT
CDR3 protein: CASSKTEMNTEAFF

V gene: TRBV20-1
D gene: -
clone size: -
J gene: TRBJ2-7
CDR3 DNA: TGCAGTGCTAGAGCCACGGGGAGGGGGGGCTCCTACGAGCAGTACTTC
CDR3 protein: CSARATGRGGSYEQYF

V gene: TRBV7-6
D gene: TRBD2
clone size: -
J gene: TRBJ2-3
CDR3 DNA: TGTGCCAGCAGTCCTAGCGGGGGGGTCACAGATACGCAGTATTTT
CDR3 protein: CASSPSGGVTDTQYF

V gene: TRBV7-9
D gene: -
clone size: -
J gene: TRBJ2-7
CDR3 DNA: TGTGCCAGCAGCCCGGGGTCCAGCTCCTACGAGCAGTACTTC
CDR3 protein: CASSPGSSSYEQYF

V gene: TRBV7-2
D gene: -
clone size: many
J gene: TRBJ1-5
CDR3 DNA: TGTGCCAGCAGCTTTTATAATCAGCCCCAGCATTTT
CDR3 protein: CASSFYNQPQHF

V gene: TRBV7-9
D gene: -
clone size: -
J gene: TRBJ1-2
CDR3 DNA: TGTGCCAGCAGCTTAGAATGGGGTACTGGCTACACCTTC
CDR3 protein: CASSLEWGTGYTF

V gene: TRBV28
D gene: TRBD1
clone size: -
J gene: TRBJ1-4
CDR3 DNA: TGTGCCAGCAGTTTAGGGGACAGGACTAATGAAAAACTGTTTTTT
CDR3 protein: CASSLGDRTNEKLFF

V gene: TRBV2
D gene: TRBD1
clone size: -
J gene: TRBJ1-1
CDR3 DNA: TGTGCCAGCAGTAAACAGGGGGCGTGGGACACTGAAGCTTTCTTT
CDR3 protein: CASSKQGAWDTEAFF

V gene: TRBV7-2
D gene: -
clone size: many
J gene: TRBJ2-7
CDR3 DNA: TGTGCCAGCAGCTTAGGAGGCCGACTCTACGAGCAGTACTTC
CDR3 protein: CASSLGGRLYEQYF

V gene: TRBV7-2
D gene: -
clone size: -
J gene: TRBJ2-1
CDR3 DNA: TGTGCCAGCAGCCCCGACCAAAGCTCCTACAATGAGCAGTTCTTC
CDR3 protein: CASSPDQSSYNEQFF

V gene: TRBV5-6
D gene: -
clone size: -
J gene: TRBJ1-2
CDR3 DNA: TGTGCCAGCAGCCGCCAAAGAATCTATGGCTACACCTTC
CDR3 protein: CASSRQRIYGYTF

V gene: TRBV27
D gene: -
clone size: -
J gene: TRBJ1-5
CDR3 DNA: TGTGCCAGCAGTTTAAACACCAATAGCAATCAGCCCCAGCATTTT
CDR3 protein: CASSLNTNSNQPQHF

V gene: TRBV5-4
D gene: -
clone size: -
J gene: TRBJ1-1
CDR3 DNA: TGTGCCAGCAGCTTGGCCCCCGAGAACACTGAAGCTTTCTTT
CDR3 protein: CASSLAPENTEAFF

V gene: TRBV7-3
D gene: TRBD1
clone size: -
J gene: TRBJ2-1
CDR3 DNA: TGTGCCAGCAGCTTAAACCCGACAGGGCAGGTGTTCTTC
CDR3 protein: CASSLNPTGQVFF

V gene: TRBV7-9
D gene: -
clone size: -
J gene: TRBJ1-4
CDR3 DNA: TGTGCCAGCAGCTCCCCGGGGGGGATTGATGAAAAACTGTTTTTT
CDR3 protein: CASSSPGGIDEKLFF

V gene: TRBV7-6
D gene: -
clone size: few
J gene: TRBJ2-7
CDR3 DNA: TGTGCCAGCAGCTTTGACAGTGAGTACGAGCAGTACTTC
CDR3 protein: CASSFDSEYEQYF

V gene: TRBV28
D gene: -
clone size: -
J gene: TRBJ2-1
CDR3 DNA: TGTGCCAGCAGCATGCGCTGGGGTGAGCAGTTCTTC
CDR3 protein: CASSMRWGEQFF

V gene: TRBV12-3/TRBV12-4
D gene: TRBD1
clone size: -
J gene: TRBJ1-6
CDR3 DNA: TGTGCCAGCAGTAAAGGACAGGGGGAAGGGTACGTTTCACCCCTCCACTTT
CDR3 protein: CASSKGQGEGYVSPLHF

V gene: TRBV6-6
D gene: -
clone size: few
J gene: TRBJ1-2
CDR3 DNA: TGTGCCAGCTGGACAGTGGAGGGCCCTAACTATGGCTACACCTTC
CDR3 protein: CASWTVEGPNYGYTF

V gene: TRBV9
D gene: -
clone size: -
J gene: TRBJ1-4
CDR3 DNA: TGTGCCAGCAGCAACAGGGTTGGAGAAAAACTGTTTTTT
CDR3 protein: CASSNRVGEKLFF

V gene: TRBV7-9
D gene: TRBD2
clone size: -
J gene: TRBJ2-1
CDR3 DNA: TGTGCCAGCAGCTCACAAACTAGCGGGAGGGGCAATGAGCAGTTCTTC
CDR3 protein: CASSSQTSGRGNEQFF

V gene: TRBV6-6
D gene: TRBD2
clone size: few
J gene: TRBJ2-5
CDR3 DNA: TGTGCCAGCAGTTACTCCATAGCGGGAAGGGAGGAGGGAGAGACCCAGTACTTC
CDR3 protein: CASSYSIAGREEGETQYF

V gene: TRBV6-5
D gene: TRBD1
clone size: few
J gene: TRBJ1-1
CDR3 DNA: TGTGCCAGCAGTTACGAGGGGGCTGGAGGGAACACTGAAGCTTTCTTT
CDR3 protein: CASSYEGAGGNTEAFF

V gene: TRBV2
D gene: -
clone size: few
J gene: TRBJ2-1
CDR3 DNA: TGTGCCAGCAGAGGACTTAGGGGAAGGGTCAATGAGCAGTTCTTC
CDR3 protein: CASRGLRGRVNEQFF

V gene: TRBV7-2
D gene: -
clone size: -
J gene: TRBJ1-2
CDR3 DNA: TGTGCCAGCAGCACTACAACAGATAACTATGGCTACACCTTC
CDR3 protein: CASSTTTDNYGYTF

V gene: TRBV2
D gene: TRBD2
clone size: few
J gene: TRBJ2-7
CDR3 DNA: TGTGCCAGCGGGACTAGCGGGGGGCTCAGCTCCTACGAGCAGTACTTC
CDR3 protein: CASGTSGGLSSYEQYF

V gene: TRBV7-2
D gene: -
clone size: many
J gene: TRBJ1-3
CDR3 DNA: TGTGCCAGCAGCTTAAACATAGGAAACACCATATATTTT
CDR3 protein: CASSLNIGNTIYF

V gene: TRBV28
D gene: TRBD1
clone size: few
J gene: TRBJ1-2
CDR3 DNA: TGTGCCAGCAGTTTATTGGGACAGGGAGATGGCTACACCTTC
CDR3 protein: CASSLLGQGDGYTF

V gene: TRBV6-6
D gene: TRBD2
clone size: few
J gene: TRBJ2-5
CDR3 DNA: TGTGCCAGCAGTTACTTTCAGTTATTAGCGGGAGGGCAAGAGACCCAGTACTTC
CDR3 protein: CASSYFQLLAGGQETQYF

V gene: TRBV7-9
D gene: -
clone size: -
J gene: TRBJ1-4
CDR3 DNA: TGTGCCAGCAGCGATCGGGGTCTGGATGAAAAACTGTTTTTT
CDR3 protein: CASSDRGLDEKLFF

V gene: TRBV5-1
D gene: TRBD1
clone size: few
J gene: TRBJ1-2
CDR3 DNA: TGCGCCAGCAGCCGGGGACAGGGGGCGGACCACTATGGCTACACCTTC
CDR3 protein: CASSRGQGADHYGYTF

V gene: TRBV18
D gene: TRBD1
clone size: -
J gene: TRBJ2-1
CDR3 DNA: TGTGCCAGCTCACCACCGGACAGGGCGTGGGGCAATGAGCAGTTCTTC
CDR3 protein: CASSPPDRAWGNEQFF

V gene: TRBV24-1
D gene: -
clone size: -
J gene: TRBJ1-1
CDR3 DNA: TGTGCCACCAGTGATTTTTGTCGACAGAACCTAATTGGGGTTTCGAACACTGAAGCTTTCTTT
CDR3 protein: CATSDFCRQNLIGVSNTEAFF

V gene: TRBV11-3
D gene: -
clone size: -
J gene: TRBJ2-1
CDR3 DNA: TGTGCCAGCAGCCGGGACGGACCGGCAGAGCAGTTCTTC
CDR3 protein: CASSRDGPAEQFF

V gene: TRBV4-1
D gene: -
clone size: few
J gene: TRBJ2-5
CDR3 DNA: TGCGCCAGCAGCCAAGTTCACCTAGCCCAAGAGACCCAGTACTTC
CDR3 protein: CASSQVHLAQETQYF